This entry features one T cell receptor (beta chain) sequence. This record belongs to a study of OX40 agonist ivuxolimab in advanced cancers. Study details: Patients treated during dose escalation were battling hepatocellular carcinoma, melanoma, renal cell or head and neck cancer. Earlier treatment with anti-PD-1, anti-PD-L1 or anti-CTLA-4 was permitted, and around 36% had received some.

The data were produced by immunoSEQ multiplex PCR, yet TCRdb's version contains in-frame clones alone and is incomplete. The sample lists about 63,000 clones; roughly nine tenths were seen once. The CDR3 consists of 19 residues. V lost 3 bases and J lost 4; bases outside the gene matches: 17. Germline CDR1 is LNHDA and CDR2 is SQIVND (reference sequence). This chain uses TRBV19 with TRBJ2-7, with TRBD2 matching 11 bases. This receptor was obtained from an adult with an advanced solid tumor such as melanoma, head and neck, liver or kidney cancer. Material: CD4+ or CD8+ T cells sorted from blood, obtained in a trial of the OX40 agonist ivuxolimab. The CDR3 loop reads CASSIQAWGLTSGSYEQYF. DNA of the CDR3: TGTGCCAGTAGTATTCAGGCGTGGGGCCTTACTAGCGGGAGTTACGAGCAGTACTTC.